This T cell receptor (beta chain) was recovered during a study of regulatory T cells in long-lasting Graves disease. Sequencing libraries for TCR beta were prepared with iRepertoire HTBI primers and Arm-PCR of CDR3 regions. TCRdb passed the multiplex PCR reads through MiXCR, listing each CDR3 protein once. In the table there are around 420,000 distinct CDR3 sequences, 15% of which are singletons. This clonotype was counted many times. Time point here: newly diagnosed GD, antithyroid drugs for less than 3 months. Following extraction of RNA from PBMCs, that RNA was used to make the TCR library. Trimming took 3 bases from V and 4 from J; bases not matched to a gene: 2. CDR3 length: 15 amino acids. The sample was also linked to a second study, of T cells in Graves' hyperthyroidism and ophthalmopathy. From that second work: Graves' hyperthyroidism without ophthalmopathy progression within 18 months was termed stable.

This clonotype originated in a woman aged 40 to 50 with Graves disease. The rearrangement links TRBV12-3 or TRBV12-4 to TRBJ2-3, with 12 bases aligning to TRBD2. Material: peripheral blood mononuclear cells (PBMCs), obtained at new diagnosis, from a patient treated with antithyroid drugs. Here the CDR3 DNA reads TGTGCCAGCAGTTTCTCTAGCGGGAGGGCAGATACGCAGTATTTT. Encoded protein: CASSFSSGRADTQYF.